This entry lists 23 T cell receptor beta chains sequenced from one sample in a study of control samples from healthy donors and cancer patients. TCRdb keeps only in-frame clones here, not all; method: immunoSEQ multiplex PCR. The sample consists of around 120,000 clones, 80% to 90% of them appearing once. What was sequenced was PBMCs. The receptors were gathered from a woman in her forties or fifties with colorectal cancer.

CDR3 in amino acids: CASSLGAGGPSYNEQFF. CDR3 coding DNA: TGCGCCAGCAGCTTGGGAGCGGGAGGGCCTTCCTACAATGAGCAGTTCTTC. The gene calls are TRBV5-1 and TRBJ2-1; TRBD2 matches 10 bases. V shed 0 bases, J shed 1 base, and the junction held 4 bases outside the gene matches. The CDR3 covers 17 residues. Germline V gene lookup returns CDR1 SGHRS and CDR2 YFSETQ.

The chain carries TRBV20-1 and TRBJ1-1; 8 positions agree with TRBD1. Germline-derived CDR1 and CDR2 are DFQATT and SNEGSKA (reference sequence). The CDR3 totals 13 residues. The ends lost 3 bases at V and 5 bases at J; junction bases unmatched: 5. CDR3 sequence: CSASRDRKTEAFF. CDR3 DNA: TGCAGTGCTAGTCGGGACAGGAAGACTGAAGCTTTCTTT.

The chain has TRBV10-3 and TRBJ2-5; D is perhaps TRBD1 (6 bases). V was clipped by 5 bases and J by 0 bases, with 13 bases between them. The germline V gene has CDR1 ENHRY and CDR2 SYGVKD. The CDR3 has 15 residues. The CDR3 DNA follows: TGTGCCATCAGTAAACAGGGTGCCGACCAAGAGACCCAGTACTTC. Translation gives CAISKQGADQETQYF.

This clone was recorded once. The chain is built from TRBV27 and TRBJ1-1; TRBD1 might be the D (5 bases). Between the trimmed V and J ends, which lost 5 bases and 1 base, there was a span of 8 bases. Per the germline V gene, CDR1 is MNHEY and CDR2 is SMNVEV (reference sequence). The CDR3 length is 13 residues. CDR3 DNA: TGTGCCAGCAGTCGCAGGGAGAACACTGAAGCTTTCTTT. The encoded protein is CASSRRENTEAFF.

The rearrangement links TRBV2 to TRBJ2-5; either TRBD1 or TRBD2 may fit D (5 bases each). This CDR3 spans 15 amino acids. Looked up from germline, CDR1 is SNHLY and CDR2 is FYNNEI. The ends were cut back, 9 bases at V and 4 bases at J, with 21 bases in the middle. CDR3 region: CASGRRASRGETQYF. The CDR3 DNA reads as TGTGCCAGTGGTAGGAGAGCCTCGAGGGGAGAGACCCAGTACTTC.

This clone was counted a single time. The chain combines TRBV24-1 with TRBJ1-3; 9 bases match TRBD1. The CDR3 runs to 18 residues. V shed 2 bases, J shed 1 base, and the junction held 8 bases outside the gene matches. CDR1 is KGHDR, CDR2 SFDVKD, per germline. CDR3: CATSDWDRDFPSGNTIYF. Written as DNA, the CDR3 is TGTGCCACCAGTGATTGGGACAGGGACTTTCCTTCTGGAAACACCATATATTTT.

This chain connects TRBV9 to TRBJ2-7; D might be TRBD2 (6 bases). The germline V and J ends were trimmed by 4 bases and 0 bases, with 11 bases remaining between them. In germline, CDR1 is SGDLS, CDR2 YYNGEE. This CDR3 comprises 14 residues. In nucleotides, the CDR3 is TGTGCCAGCAGCACTGGGGACTCCTCCTACGAGCAGTACTTC. It codes for CASSTGDSSYEQYF.

J is TRBJ2-5 and V is TRBV5-1; D perhaps matches TRBD2 (6 bases). Germline CDR1 is SGHRS and CDR2 is YFSETQ. This CDR3 comprises 15 residues. Trimming pared 0 bases from V and 3 bases from J, leaving 12 bases between. Written as DNA, the CDR3 is TGCGCCAGCAGCTTGGCTAGCGCTCTGGAAGAGACCCAGTACTTC. Residues: CASSLASALEETQYF.

The chain is built from TRBV7-2 and TRBJ1-5; D is uncertain. V was clipped by 1 base and J by 7 bases, with 5 bases between them. The CDR3 covers 12 residues. Germline V gene sequence: CDR1 SGHTA, CDR2 FQGNSA. The CDR3 sequence: CASSLGEQPQHF. CDR3 coding DNA: TGTGCCAGCAGCTTAGGCGAACAGCCCCAGCATTTT. Combining the CDR3 with reference TRBV7-2 and TRBJ1-5 gives the whole variable domain GAGVSQSPSNKVTEKGKDVELRCDPISGHTALYWYRQSLGQGLEFLIYFQGNSAPDKSGLPSDRFSAERTGGSVSTLTIQRTQQEDSAVYLCASSLGEQPQHFGDGTRLSIL.

The chain has TRBV18 and TRBJ1-5; 7 positions agree with TRBD1. Germline V CDR1 and CDR2: KGHSH, LQKENI. The CDR3 has 15 amino acids. Trimming took 1 base from V and 2 from J; bases not matched to a gene: 2. The CDR3: CASSPRTGRNQPQHF. The CDR3 region has the DNA TGTGCCAGCTCACCACGGACAGGACGCAATCAGCCCCAGCATTTT.

This chain links TRBV5-5 with TRBJ2-6; 7 bases agree with TRBD1. The CDR3 is made up of 18 amino acids. Germline V gene data show CDR1 as SGHKS and CDR2 as YYEKEE (reference sequence). V trimming: 1 base; J trimming: 0 bases; junction bases outside the gene matches: 7. CDR3 bases: TGTGCCAGCAGCTTGTATACAGGGGATCTCTCTGGGGCCAACGTCCTGACTTTC. It is translated as CASSLYTGDLSGANVLTF.

The chain combines TRBV5-6 with TRBJ1-1; D not certain. The germline gives CDR1 SGHDT, CDR2 YYEEEE. This CDR3 contains 15 residues. Trimming removed 0 bases at V and 0 bases at J, with 9 bases between. The CDR3 is CASSLVFNLNTEAFF. The DNA of the CDR3 is TGTGCCAGCAGCTTGGTGTTTAACCTGAACACTGAAGCTTTCTTT. Full variable domain (outside the CDR3, taken from reference TRBV5-6 and TRBJ1-1): DAGVTQSPTHLIKTRGQQVTLRCSPKSGHDTVSWYQQALGQGPQFIFQYYEEEERQRGNFPDRFSGHQFPNYSSELNVNALLLGDSALYLCASSLVFNLNTEAFFGQGTRLTVV.

In DNA, the CDR3 is TGTGCCAGCAGCGACGACAGGTCGGGTGGCTACACCTTC. Protein: CASSDDRSGGYTF. The gene calls are TRBV3-1 (or the pseudogene TRBV3-2) and TRBJ1-2; tentative D call: TRBD1 (6 bases). V was cut by 5 bases and J by 7 bases, with 14 bases left in between. Germline V gene lookup returns CDR1 LGHDT and CDR2 YNNKEL (reference sequence). The CDR3 loop spans 13 amino acids.

The V call is TRBV29-1, the J call TRBJ1-2, with D maybe TRBD1 (6 bases). The V gene's germline CDR1 is SQVTM and CDR2 ANQGSEA. The CDR3 extends over 13 amino acids. Trimming took 1 base from V and 6 from J, leaving 12 bases between them. CDR3: CSVEVPRGNGYTF. The CDR3 DNA reads TGCAGCGTTGAAGTTCCAAGGGGGAATGGCTACACCTTC.

This clone was counted only a few times. J is TRBJ2-7 and V is TRBV7-9; TRBD2 matches 9 bases. The CDR3 consists of 17 residues. Per the germline V gene, CDR1 is SEHNR and CDR2 is FQNEAQ (reference sequence). Germline trimming cut 4 bases from V and 1 base from J; bases unmatched to any gene: 11. CDR3 DNA sequence: TGTGCCAGCAGCTCCCCCCGGCGACTAGCGGATTCCTACGAGCAGTACTTC. It specifies CASSSPRRLADSYEQYF.

The rearrangement uses TRBV7-3 and TRBJ1-2; no clear D gene. CDR1 is SGHTA and CDR2 is FQGTGA in the germline V gene. With 1 base removed from V and 6 bases from J, the gap between germline ends came to 12 bases. The CDR3 has 14 amino acids. The CDR3 spells CASSLKVRRDGYTF. The CDR3, as DNA: TGTGCCAGCAGCTTAAAGGTCAGAAGGGATGGCTACACCTTC.

CDR3 sequence: CASKGYSNQPQHF. The CDR3 coding sequence is TGTGCCAGCAAAGGCTATAGCAATCAGCCCCAGCATTTT. The gene calls are TRBV2 and TRBJ1-5; D is undetermined. Germline-derived CDR1 and CDR2 are SNHLY and FYNNEI. The CDR3 is 13 residues long. With 7 bases removed from V and 0 bases from J, the gap between germline ends came to 7 bases.

The CDR3: CATSRGLSANTEAFF. The DNA for the CDR3 is TGTGCCACCAGCAGAGGCTTGAGCGCGAACACTGAAGCTTTCTTT. V gene TRBV15 combines with J gene TRBJ1-1; D ambiguous. Per the germline V gene, CDR1 is LNHNV and CDR2 is YYDKDF (reference sequence). V shed 1 base and J shed 1 base, with 10 bases lying between them. This CDR3 region has 15 residues.

V usage is TRBV6-6 and J usage is TRBJ2-5; D is perhaps TRBD1 (6 bases). The V gene lost 5 bases and the J gene lost 2 bases, with 15 bases spanning the gap. The CDR3 runs to 15 residues. In germline, CDR1 is MNHNY, CDR2 SVGAGI (reference sequence). The CDR3 region is CASSHARTGQETQYF. In nucleotides, the CDR3 is TGTGCCAGCAGTCACGCCCGAACAGGGCAAGAGACCCAGTACTTC.

V is TRBV5-1 and J is TRBJ2-3; possible D gene TRBD1, 5 bases. The germline V and J ends were trimmed by 6 bases and 6 bases, with 17 bases remaining between them. The CDR3 contains 14 residues. Germline V lookup: CDR1 SGHRS, CDR2 YFSETQ. CDR3 coding DNA: TGCGCCAGCACCCGTGCAGGGTCTGGGGATACGCAGTATTTT. It is translated as CASTRAGSGDTQYF.

The chain couples TRBV11-2 to TRBJ2-7; 14 positions agree with TRBD2. This CDR3 comprises 15 residues. From germline, CDR1 is SGHAT and CDR2 FQNNGV. Germline trimming cut 8 bases from V and 4 bases from J; bases unmatched to any gene: 7. CDR3 in DNA: TGTGCCAGCTCTCCTGGGACTAGCGGGAGATACGAGCAGTACTTC. This codes for CASSPGTSGRYEQYF. The full variable domain, with the rest looked up from reference TRBV11-2 and TRBJ2-7, is EAGVAQSPRYKIIEKRQSVAFWCNPISGHATLYWYQQILGQGPKLLIQFQNNGVVDDSQLPKDRFSAERLKGVDSTLKIQPAKLEDSAVYLCASSPGTSGRYEQYFGPGTRLTVT.

The rearrangement links TRBV6-2 or TRBV6-3 to TRBJ1-6; TRBD1 aligns across 10 bases. Trimming took 6 bases from V and 9 from J; bases not matched to a gene: 5. The CDR3 contains 14 residues. Germline CDR1 is MNHEY and CDR2 is SVGEGT. The CDR3 bases are TGTGCCAGCAGCCCCGGGACAGGGGTTTCACCCCTCCACTTT. The encoded protein is CASSPGTGVSPLHF.

This chain uses TRBV19 with TRBJ2-7; weak D call: TRBD2 (6 bases). From germline, CDR1 is LNHDA and CDR2 SQIVND (reference sequence). The CDR3 consists of 13 residues. The V gene lost 4 bases and the J gene lost 1 base, with 8 bases spanning the gap. The CDR3 reads CASSKGTSYEQYF. In DNA, the CDR3 is TGTGCCAGTAGTAAGGGGACTTCCTACGAGCAGTACTTC.